What follows is one T cell receptor (beta chain) and its context. The sample is drawn from a study of PD-L1 blockade in urothelial cancer. The germline CDR1 and CDR2 sequences are MNHEY and SMNVEV (reference sequence). Losses at the gene ends were 2 bases for V and 3 bases for J; bases not matched to a gene: 10. The CDR3 totals 17 residues. The time point: pretreatment peripheral blood. Clones were read by immunoSEQ multiplex PCR, and TCRdb kept only the in-frame ones, dropping some. The sample consists of approximately 100,000 clones, around 92% of them appearing once. This specimen consisted of PBMCs, obtained around atezolizumab (anti-PD-L1) treatment. The chain has TRBV27 and TRBJ2-5; 9 nucleotides agree with TRBD1. This clonotype originated in a woman of 80 years or more with urothelial cancer. The CDR3 DNA reads as TGTGCCAGCAGTTTACGCCCCCGGACAGGGGAGGAAGAGACCCAGTACTTC. It specifies CASSLRPRTGEEETQYF.